This T cell receptor (beta chain) was found in a study of T cell responses to AZD1222 COVID-19 vaccine. V lost 3 bases to trimming and J lost 3 bases, with 12 bases between them. The CDR3 covers 14 residues. Method: immunoSEQ multiplex PCR; TCRdb's copy keeps in-frame clones and lacks some. This table holds some 190,000 clones, about 86% found once. This chain connects TRBV6-7 to TRBJ2-7, with D perhaps given as TRBD1 or TRBD2 (5 bases each). TRBV6-7 is known as an ORF, though its function is uncertain. The receptor comes from an adult in good health. The sample consisted of peripheral blood, taken on day 0 of AZD1222 vaccination. CDR3 nucleotides: TGTGCCAGCAGTTATCTTTGGGGGAACTACGAGCAGTACTTC. Protein: CASSYLWGNYEQYF.